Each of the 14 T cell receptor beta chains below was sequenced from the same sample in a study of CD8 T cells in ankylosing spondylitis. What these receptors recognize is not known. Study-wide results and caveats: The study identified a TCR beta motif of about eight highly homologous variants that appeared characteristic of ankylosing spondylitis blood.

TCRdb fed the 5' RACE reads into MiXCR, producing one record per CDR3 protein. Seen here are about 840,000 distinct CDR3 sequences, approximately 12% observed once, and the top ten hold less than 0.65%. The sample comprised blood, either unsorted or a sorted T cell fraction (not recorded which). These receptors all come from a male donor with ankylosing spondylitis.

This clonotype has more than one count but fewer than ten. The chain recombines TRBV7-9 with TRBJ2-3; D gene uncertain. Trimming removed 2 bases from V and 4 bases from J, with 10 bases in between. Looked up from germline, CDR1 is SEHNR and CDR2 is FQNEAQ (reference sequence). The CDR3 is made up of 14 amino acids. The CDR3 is CASSLRQAPDTQYF. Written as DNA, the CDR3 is TGTGCCAGCAGCTTACGTCAGGCCCCAGATACGCAGTATTTT.

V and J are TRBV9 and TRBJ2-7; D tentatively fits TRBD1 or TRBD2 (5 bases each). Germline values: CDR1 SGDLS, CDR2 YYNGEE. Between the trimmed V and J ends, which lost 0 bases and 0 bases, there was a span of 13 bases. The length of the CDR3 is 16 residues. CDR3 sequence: CASSVAGDLYSYEQYF. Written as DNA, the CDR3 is TGTGCCAGCAGCGTAGCTGGGGACCTTTACTCCTACGAGCAGTACTTC.

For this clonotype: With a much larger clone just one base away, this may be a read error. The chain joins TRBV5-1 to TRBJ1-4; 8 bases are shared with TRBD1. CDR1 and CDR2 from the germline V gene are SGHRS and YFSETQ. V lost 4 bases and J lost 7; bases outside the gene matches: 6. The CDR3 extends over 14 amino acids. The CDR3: CASSPGTGTEKLFF. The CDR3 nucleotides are TGCGCCAGCAGCCCAGGGACAGGCACTGAAAAACTGTTTTTT. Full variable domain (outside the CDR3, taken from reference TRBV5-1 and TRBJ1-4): KAGVTQTPRYLIKTRGQQVTLSCSPISGHRSVSWYQQTPGQGLQFLFEYFSETQRNKGNFPGRFSGRQFSNSRSEMNVSTLELGDSALYLCASSPGTGTEKLFFGSGTQLSVL.

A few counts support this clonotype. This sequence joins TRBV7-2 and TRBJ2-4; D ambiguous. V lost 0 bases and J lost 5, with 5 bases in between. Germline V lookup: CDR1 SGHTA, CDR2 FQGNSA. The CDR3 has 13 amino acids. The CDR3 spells CASSLAVENIQYF. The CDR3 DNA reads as TGTGCCAGCAGCTTAGCGGTCGAAAACATTCAGTACTTC.

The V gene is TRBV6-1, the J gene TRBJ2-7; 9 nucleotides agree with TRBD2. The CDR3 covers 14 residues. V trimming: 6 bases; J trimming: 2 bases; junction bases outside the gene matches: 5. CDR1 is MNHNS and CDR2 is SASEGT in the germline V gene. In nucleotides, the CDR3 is TGTGCCAGCAGAGTAGCGGGAGCAACCTACGAGCAGTACTTC. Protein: CASRVAGATYEQYF.

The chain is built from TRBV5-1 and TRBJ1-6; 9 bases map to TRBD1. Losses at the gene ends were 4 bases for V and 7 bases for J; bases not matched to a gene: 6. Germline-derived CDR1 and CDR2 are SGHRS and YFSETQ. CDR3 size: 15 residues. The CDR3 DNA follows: TGCGCCAGCAGCCCGGCCGGGACAGGGAATTCACCCCTCCACTTT. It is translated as CASSPAGTGNSPLHF.

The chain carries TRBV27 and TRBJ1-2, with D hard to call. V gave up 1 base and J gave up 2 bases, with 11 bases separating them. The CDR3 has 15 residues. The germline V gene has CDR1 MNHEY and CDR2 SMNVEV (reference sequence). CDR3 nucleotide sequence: TGTGCCAGCAGTTTATTGCCGGTGGCGAACTATGGCTACACCTTC. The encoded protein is CASSLLPVANYGYTF.

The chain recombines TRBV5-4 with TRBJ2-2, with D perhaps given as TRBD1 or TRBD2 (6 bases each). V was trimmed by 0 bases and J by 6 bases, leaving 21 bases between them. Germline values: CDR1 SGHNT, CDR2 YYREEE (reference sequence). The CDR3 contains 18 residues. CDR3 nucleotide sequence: TGTGCCAGCAGCTTGGTCTTGGGGTTTGTCGGGGGCTCCGGGGAGCTGTTTTTT. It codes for CASSLVLGFVGGSGELFF.

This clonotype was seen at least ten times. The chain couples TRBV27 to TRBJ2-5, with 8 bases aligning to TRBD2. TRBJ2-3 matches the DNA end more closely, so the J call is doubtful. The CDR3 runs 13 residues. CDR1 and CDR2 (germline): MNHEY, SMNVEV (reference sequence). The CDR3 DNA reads TGTGCCAGCAGTTTAGGGGCGGGAGGCACGCAGTATTTT. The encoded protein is CASSLGAGGTQYF.

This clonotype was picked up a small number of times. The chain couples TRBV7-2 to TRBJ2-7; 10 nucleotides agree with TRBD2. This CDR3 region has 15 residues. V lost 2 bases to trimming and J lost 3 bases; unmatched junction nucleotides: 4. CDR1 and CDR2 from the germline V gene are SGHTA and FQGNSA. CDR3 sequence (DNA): TGTGCCAGCAGCTTATTGTGGACTAGCGGCTACGAGCAGTACTTC. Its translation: CASSLLWTSGYEQYF.

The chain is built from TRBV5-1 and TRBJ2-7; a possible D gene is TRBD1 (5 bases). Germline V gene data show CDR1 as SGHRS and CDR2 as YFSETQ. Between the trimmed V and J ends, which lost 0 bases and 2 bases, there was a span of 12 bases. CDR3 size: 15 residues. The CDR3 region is CASSLEGMVTYEQYF. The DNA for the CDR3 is TGCGCCAGCAGCTTGGAGGGGATGGTTACCTACGAGCAGTACTTC.

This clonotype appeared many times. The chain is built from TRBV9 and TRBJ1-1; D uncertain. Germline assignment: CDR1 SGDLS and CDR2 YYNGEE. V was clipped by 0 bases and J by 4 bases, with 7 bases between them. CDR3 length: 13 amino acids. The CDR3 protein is CASSVGVTTEAFF. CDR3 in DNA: TGTGCCAGCAGCGTAGGGGTGACCACTGAAGCTTTCTTT.

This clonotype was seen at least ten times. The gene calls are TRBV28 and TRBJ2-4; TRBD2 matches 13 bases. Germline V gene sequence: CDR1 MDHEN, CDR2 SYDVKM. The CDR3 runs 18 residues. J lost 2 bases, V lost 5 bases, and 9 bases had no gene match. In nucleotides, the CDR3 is TGTGCCAGCAGTACCGGACTAGCGGGAGTGGTTACCAAAAACATTCAGTACTTC. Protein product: CASSTGLAGVVTKNIQYF.

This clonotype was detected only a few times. The CDR3 protein is CASSQDRRAYTEAFF. In nucleotides, the CDR3 is TGCGCCAGCAGCCAAGATCGCAGGGCTTACACTGAAGCTTTCTTT. The chain recombines TRBV4-3 with TRBJ1-1, with D maybe TRBD1 (5 bases). Trimming removed 0 bases at V and 3 bases at J, with 11 bases between. Germline V gives CDR1 LGHNA, CDR2 YSLEER. CDR3 size: 15 residues.